Sequencing of this TCR beta chain was carried out in a study of regulatory T cells in long-lasting Graves disease. This clonotype was seen many times. Libraries of TCR beta came from iRepertoire HTBI primers plus Arm-PCR of CDR3 regions. TCRdb used MiXCR to reprocess the multiplex PCR reads, holding one entry per CDR3 protein. The sample holds around 450,000 distinct CDR3 sequences; about 15% are singletons and the top ten take approximately 7.6%. This sample's time point: newly diagnosed GD, antithyroid drugs for less than 3 months. PBMC RNA served as the TCR library source. These data were also filed under a second study, of T cells in Graves' hyperthyroidism and ophthalmopathy.

This material consisted of peripheral blood mononuclear cells (PBMCs), taken at new diagnosis, from a patient treated with antithyroid drugs. This clonotype was sampled from a woman between 40 and 55 years old with Graves disease.

As DNA, the CDR3 is TGTGCCAGCAGCCAAAGTCTCTTGAACACTGAAGCTTTCTTT. It specifies CASSQSLLNTEAFF. The rearrangement joins TRBV3-1 to TRBJ1-1; D unresolved. This CDR3 contains 14 residues. V lost 2 bases to trimming and J lost 0 bases, with 7 bases between them. Germline values: CDR1 LGHDT, CDR2 YNNKEL (reference sequence).